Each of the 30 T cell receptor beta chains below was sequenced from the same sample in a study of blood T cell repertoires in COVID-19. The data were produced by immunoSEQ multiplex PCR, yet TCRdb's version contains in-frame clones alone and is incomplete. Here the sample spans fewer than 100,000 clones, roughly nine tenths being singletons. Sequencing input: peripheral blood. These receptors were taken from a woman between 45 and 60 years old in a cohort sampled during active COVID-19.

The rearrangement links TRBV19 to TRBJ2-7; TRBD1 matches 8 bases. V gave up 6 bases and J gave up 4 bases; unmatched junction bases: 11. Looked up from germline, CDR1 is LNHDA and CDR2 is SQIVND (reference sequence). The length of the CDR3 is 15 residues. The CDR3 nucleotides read TGTGCCAGTAGCCCATCAACAGGGGGAATGTACGAGCAGTACTTC. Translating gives CASSPSTGGMYEQYF.

The CDR3 reads CASSSSTDTQYF. CDR3 DNA: TGTGCCAGCAGCTCGAGCACAGATACGCAGTATTTT. The chain carries TRBV7-9 and TRBJ2-3, with D unclear. Trimming stripped 4 bases from V and 0 bases from J, with 2 bases between. From germline, CDR1 is SEHNR and CDR2 FQNEAQ (reference sequence). The CDR3 is made up of 12 amino acids.

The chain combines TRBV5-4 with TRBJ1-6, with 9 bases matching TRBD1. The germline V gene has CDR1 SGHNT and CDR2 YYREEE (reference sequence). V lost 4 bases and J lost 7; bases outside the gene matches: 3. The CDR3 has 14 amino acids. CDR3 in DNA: TGTGCCAGCAGCCTGGACAGGGGAAATTCACCCCTCCACTTT. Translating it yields CASSLDRGNSPLHF.

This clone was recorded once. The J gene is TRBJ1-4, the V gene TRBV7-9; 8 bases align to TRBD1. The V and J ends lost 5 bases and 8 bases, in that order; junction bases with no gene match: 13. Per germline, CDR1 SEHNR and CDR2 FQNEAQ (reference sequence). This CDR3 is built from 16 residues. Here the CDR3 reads CASSLWRGQGQEKLFF. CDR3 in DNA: TGTGCCAGCAGCCTTTGGCGCGGACAGGGCCAAGAAAAACTGTTTTTT.

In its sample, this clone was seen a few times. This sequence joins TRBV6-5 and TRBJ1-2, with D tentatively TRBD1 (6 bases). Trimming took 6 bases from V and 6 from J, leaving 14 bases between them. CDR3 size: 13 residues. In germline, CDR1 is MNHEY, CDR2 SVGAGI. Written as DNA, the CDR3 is TGTGCCAGCAGCACGACAGGCGGCGATGGCTACACCTTC. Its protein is CASSTTGGDGYTF.

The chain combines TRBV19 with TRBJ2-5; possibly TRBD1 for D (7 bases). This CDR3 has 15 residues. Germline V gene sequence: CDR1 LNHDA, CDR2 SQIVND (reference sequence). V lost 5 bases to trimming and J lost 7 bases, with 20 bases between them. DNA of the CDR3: TGTGCCAGTAGTTGGGGCGGGAAGGGGGCGCGGACCCAGTACTTC. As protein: CASSWGGKGARTQYF.

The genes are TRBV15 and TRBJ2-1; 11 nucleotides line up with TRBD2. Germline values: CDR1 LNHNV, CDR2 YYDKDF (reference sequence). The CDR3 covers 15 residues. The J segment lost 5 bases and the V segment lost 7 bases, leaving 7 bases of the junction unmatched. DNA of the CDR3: TGTGCCACCAACATAGCGGGAGGGCCTCACAATGAGCAGTTCTTC. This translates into CATNIAGGPHNEQFF.

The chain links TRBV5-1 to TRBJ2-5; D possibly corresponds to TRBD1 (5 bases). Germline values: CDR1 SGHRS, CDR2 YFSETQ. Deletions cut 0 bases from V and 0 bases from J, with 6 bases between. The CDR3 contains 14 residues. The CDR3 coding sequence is TGCGCCAGCAGCTTGGGGACACACCAAGAGACCCAGTACTTC. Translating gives CASSLGTHQETQYF.

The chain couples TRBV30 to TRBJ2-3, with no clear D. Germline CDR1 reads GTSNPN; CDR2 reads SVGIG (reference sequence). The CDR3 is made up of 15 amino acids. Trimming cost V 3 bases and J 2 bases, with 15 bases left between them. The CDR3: CAWRSLVGHTDTQYF. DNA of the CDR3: TGTGCCTGGAGGTCCCTTGTTGGGCACACAGATACGCAGTATTTT.

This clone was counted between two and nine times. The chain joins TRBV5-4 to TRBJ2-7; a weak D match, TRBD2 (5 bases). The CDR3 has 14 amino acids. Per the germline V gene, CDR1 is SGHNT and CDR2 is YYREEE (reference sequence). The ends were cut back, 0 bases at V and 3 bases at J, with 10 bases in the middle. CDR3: CASSLDADYYEQYF. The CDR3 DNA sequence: TGTGCCAGCAGCTTGGACGCTGACTACTACGAGCAGTACTTC.

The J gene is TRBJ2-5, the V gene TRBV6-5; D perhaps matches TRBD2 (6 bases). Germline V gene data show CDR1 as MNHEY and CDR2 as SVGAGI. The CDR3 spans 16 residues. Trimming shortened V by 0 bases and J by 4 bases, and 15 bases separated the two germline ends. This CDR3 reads CASSYSGLGAGETQYF. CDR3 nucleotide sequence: TGTGCCAGCAGTTACTCGGGTCTGGGAGCGGGAGAGACCCAGTACTTC.

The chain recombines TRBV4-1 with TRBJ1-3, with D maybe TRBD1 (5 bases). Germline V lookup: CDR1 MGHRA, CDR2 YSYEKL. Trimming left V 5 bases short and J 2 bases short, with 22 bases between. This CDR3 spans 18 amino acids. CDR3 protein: CASSEGRRGRSPGNTIYF. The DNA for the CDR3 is TGCGCCAGCAGCGAAGGGCGTAGGGGAAGGTCCCCTGGAAACACCATATATTTT.

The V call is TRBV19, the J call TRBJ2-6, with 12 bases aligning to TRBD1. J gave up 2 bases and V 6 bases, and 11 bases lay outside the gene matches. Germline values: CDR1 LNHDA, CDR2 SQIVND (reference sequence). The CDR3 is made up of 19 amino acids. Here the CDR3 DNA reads TGTGCCAGTAGCCTGAGACCGGGACAGGGGGCGCCTGGGGCCAACGTCCTGACTTTC. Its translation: CASSLRPGQGAPGANVLTF.

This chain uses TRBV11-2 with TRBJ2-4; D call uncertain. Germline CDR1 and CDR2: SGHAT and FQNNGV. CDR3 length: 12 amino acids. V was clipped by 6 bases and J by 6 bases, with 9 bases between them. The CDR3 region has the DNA TGTGCCAGCAGTCTAGGCGGAAACATTCAGTACTTC. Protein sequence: CASSLGGNIQYF.

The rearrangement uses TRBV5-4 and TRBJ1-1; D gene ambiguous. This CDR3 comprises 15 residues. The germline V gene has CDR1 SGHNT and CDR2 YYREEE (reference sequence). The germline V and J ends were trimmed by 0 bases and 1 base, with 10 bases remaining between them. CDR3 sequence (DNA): TGTGCCAGCAGCTTGGAGTGGGCGGGGAACACTGAAGCTTTCTTT. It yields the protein CASSLEWAGNTEAFF.

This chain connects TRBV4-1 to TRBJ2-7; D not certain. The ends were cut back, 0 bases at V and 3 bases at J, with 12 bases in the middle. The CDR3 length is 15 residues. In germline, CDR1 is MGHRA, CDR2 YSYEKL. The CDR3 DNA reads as TGCGCCAGCAGCCAAGAAGTGGCAGACTTCTACGAGCAGTACTTC. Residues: CASSQEVADFYEQYF.

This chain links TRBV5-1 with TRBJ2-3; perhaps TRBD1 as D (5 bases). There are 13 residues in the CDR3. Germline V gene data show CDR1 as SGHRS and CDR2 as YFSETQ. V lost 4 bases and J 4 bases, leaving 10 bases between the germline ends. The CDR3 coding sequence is TGCGCCAGCAGCCGCGGACAATCAGATACGCAGTATTTT. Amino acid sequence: CASSRGQSDTQYF.

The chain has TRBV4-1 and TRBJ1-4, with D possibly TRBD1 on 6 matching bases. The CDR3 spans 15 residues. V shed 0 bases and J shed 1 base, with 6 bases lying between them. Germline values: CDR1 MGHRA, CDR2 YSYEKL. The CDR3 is CASSQEDRTNEKLFF. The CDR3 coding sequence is TGCGCCAGCAGCCAAGAGGACAGAACTAATGAAAAACTGTTTTTT.

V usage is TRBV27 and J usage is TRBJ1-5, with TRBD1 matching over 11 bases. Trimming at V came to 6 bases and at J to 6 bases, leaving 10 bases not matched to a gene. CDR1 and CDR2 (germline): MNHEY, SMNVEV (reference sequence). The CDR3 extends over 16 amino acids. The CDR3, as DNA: TGTGCCAGCAGGCCTCGCGGACAGGGGGCTCTTCAGCCCCAGCATTTT. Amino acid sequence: CASRPRGQGALQPQHF.

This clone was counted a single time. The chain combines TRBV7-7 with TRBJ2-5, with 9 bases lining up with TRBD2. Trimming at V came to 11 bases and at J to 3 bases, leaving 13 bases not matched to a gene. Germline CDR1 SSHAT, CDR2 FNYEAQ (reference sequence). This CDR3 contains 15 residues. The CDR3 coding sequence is TGTGCCGTAGCCGTTGGTGCGGGGGGGGAAGAGACCCAGTACTTC. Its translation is CAVAVGAGGEETQYF.

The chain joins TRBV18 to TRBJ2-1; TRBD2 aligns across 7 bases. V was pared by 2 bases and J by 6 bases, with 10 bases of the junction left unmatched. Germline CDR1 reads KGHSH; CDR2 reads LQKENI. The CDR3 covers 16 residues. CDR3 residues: CASSPISGGFLNEQFF. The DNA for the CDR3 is TGTGCCAGCTCACCAATTTCGGGAGGCTTCCTCAATGAGCAGTTCTTC.

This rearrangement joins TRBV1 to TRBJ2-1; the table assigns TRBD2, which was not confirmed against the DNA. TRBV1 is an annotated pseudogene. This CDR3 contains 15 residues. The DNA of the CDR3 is TGCACCAGCAGTAGGGTGCGGGGGGAATACAATGAGCAGTTCTTC. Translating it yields CTSSRVRGEYNEQFF.

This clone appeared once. The DNA of the CDR3 is TGTGCTAGTGGTGTAAGACAGGGGGCGAGAACCAACTATGGCTACACCTTC. Amino acid sequence: CASGVRQGARTNYGYTF. V and J are TRBV12-5 and TRBJ1-2; 10 nucleotides align to TRBD1. The trim removed 5 bases at V and 2 bases at J, leaving 11 bases unmatched. Germline assignment: CDR1 LGHNT and CDR2 FRNRAP. The CDR3 loop spans 17 amino acids. Complete variable domain (other parts from reference TRBV12-5 and TRBJ1-2): DARVTQTPRHKVTEMGQEVTMRCQPILGHNTVFWYRQTMMQGLELLAYFRNRAPLDDSGMPKDRFSAEMPDATLATLKIQPSEPRDSAVYFCASGVRQGARTNYGYTFGSGTRLTVV.

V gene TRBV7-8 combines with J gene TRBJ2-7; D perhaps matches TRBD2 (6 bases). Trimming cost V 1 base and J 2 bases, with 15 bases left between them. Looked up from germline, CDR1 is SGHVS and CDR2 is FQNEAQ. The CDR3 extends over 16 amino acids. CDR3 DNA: TGTGCCAGCAGCTTAGGGGTGCGGGCGGGGACCTACGAGCAGTACTTC. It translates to CASSLGVRAGTYEQYF.

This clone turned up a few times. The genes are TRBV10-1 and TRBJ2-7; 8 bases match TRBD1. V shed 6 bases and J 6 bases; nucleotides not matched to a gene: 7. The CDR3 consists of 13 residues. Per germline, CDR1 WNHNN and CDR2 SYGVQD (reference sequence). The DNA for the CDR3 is TGCGCCAGCAGCGGGACAGGTTTCGCCGAGCAGTACTTC. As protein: CASSGTGFAEQYF.

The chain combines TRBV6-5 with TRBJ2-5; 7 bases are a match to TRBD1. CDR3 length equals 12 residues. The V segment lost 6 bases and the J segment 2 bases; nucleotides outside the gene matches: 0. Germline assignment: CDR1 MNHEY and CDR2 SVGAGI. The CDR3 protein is CASRTGQETQYF. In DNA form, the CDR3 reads TGTGCCAGCAGGACAGGGCAAGAGACCCAGTACTTC.

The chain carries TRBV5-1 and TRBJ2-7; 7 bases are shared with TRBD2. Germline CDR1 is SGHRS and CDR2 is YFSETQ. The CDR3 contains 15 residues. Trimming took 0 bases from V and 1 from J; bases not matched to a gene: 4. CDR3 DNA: TGCGCCAGCAGCTTGGCGGCGGGGGTTTCCTACGAGCAGTACTTC. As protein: CASSLAAGVSYEQYF.

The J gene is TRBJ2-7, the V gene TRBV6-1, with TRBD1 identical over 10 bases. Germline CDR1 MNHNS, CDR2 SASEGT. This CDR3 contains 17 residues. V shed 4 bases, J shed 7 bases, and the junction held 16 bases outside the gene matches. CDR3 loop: CASSAWTGGVEAREQYF. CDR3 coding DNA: TGTGCCAGCAGTGCGTGGACAGGGGGAGTGGAGGCGAGAGAGCAGTACTTC.

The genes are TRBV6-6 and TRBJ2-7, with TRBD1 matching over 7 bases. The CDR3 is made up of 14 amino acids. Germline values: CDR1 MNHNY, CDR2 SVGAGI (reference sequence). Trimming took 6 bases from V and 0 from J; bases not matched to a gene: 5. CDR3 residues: CASRPDRSSYEQYF. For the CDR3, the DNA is TGTGCCAGCAGACCGGACAGGAGCTCCTACGAGCAGTACTTC.

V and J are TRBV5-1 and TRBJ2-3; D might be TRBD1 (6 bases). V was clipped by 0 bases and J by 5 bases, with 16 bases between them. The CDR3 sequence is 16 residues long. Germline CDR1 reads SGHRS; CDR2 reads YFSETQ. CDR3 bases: TGCGCCAGCAGCTTGGGAGGGACAAGCATGGTAGATACGCAGTATTTT. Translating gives CASSLGGTSMVDTQYF.